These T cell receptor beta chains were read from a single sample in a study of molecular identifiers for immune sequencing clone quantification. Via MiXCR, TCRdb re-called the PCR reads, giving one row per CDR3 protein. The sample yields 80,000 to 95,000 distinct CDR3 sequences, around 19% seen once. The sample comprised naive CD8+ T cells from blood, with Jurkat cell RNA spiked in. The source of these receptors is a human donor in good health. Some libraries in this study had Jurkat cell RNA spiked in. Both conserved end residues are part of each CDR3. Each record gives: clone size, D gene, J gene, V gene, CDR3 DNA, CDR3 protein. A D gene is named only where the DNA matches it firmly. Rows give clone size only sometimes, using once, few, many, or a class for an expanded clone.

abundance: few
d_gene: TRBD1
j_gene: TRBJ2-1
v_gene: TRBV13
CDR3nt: TGTGCCAGCAGTCTAGGGACAGGGATCAATGAGCAGTTCTTC
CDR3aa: CASSLGTGINEQFF

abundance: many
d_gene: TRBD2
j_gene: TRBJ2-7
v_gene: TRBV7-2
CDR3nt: TGTGCCAGCAGCTTCCCTCGCCTAGCGGGAACCTACGAGCAGTACTTC
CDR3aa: CASSFPRLAGTYEQYF

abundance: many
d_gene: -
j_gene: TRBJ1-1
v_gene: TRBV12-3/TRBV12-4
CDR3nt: TGTGCCAGCAGTTTATGGGGGGTAGAGCGTTTTGAAGCTTTCTTT
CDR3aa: CASSLWGVERFEAFF

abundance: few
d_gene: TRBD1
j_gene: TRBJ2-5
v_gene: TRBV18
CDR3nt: TGTGCCAGCTCACCCCCATGGACAGGGGGCGCGGAGACCCAGTACTTC
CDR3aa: CASSPPWTGGAETQYF

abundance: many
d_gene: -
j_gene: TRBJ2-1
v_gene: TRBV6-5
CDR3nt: TGTGCCAGCAGTCCAACTAGTGAGTCCTACAATGAGCAGTTCTTC
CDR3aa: CASSPTSESYNEQFF

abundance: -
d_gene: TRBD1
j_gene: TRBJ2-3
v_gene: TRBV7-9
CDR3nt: TGTGCCAGCAGCCGACCGTTTCACTACGGGACAGGGTCCTGGGATACGCAGTATTTT
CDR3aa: CASSRPFHYGTGSWDTQYF

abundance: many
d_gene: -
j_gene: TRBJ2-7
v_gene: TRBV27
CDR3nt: TGTGCCAGCAGTTTACAGGGAGCAGCCTACGAGCAGTACTTC
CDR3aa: CASSLQGAAYEQYF

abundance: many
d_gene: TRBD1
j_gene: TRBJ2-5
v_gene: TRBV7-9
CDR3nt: TGTGCCAGCAGCTTAATCCAGGGGGAAGAGACCCAGTACTTC
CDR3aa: CASSLIQGEETQYF

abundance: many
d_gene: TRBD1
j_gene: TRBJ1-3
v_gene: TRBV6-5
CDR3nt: TGTGCCAGCAGTCCGATCGGGACAGGGATGGCTGGAAACACCATATATTTT
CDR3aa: CASSPIGTGMAGNTIYF

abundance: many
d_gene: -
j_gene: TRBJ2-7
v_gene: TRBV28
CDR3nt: TGTGCCAGCAGTAACCACCAGGGTTTCGGGGAGCAGTACTTC
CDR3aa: CASSNHQGFGEQYF

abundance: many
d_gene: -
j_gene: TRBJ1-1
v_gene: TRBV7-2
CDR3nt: TGTGCCAGCAGCTTAGATTATCCCAGAGATCCGAACACTGAAGCTTTCTTT
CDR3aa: CASSLDYPRDPNTEAFF

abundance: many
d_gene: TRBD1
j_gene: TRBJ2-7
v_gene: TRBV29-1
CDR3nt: TGCAGCGTTGAAGGAGTCACAGGGGGCACCTACGAGCAGTACTTC
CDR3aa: CSVEGVTGGTYEQYF

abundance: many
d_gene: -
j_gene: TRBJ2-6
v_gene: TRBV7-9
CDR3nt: TGTGCCAGCAGCTTGACGGGAGCCTCTGGGGCCAACGTCCTGACTTTC
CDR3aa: CASSLTGASGANVLTF

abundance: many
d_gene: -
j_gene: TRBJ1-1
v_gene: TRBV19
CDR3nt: TGTGCCAGTAGTACTTACCACGGATCATACACTGAAGCTTTCTTT
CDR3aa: CASSTYHGSYTEAFF

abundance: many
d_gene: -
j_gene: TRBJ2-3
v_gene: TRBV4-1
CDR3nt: TGCGCCAGCAGGCAGGGCGGGGCTGGCACAGATACGCAGTATTTT
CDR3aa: CASRQGGAGTDTQYF

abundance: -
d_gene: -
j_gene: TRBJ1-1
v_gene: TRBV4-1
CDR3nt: TGCGCCAGCAGCCAAGTTAATCGGTTGGCAGTGAACACTGAAGCTTTCTTT
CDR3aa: CASSQVNRLAVNTEAFF

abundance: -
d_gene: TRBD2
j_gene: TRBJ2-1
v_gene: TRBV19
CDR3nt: TGTGCCAGTACCGCTAGCGGAAGCTCCTACAATGAGCAGTTCTTC
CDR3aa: CASTASGSSYNEQFF

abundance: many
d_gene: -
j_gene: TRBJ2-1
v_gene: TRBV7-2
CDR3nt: TGTGCCAGCAGCTCGGACTGGAACTTTCTCAATGAGCAGTTCTTC
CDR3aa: CASSSDWNFLNEQFF

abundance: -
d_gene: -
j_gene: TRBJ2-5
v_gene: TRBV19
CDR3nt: TGTGCCAGTAGTGGACACGATCAAGAGACCCAGTACTTC
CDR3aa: CASSGHDQETQYF

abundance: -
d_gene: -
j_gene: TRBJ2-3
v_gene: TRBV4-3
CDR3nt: TGCGCCAGCAGCCATGATGGGTTAGGGGTGTTTAATTTAGATACGCAGTATTTT
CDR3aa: CASSHDGLGVFNLDTQYF

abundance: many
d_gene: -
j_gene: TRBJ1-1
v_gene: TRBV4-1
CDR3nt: TGCGCCAGCAGCCAAGATGTTCCGGACATCTCCGAAACTTTCTTT
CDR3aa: CASSQDVPDISETFF

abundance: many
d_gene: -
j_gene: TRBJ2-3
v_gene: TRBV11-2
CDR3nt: TGTGCCAGCAGCTTATGGAGGGACGGACGCACAGATACGCAGTATTTT
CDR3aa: CASSLWRDGRTDTQYF

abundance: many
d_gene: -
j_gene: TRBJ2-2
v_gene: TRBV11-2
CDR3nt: TGTGCCAGCAGCTTAGAGCTGACGAACACCGGGGAGCTGTTTTTT
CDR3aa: CASSLELTNTGELFF

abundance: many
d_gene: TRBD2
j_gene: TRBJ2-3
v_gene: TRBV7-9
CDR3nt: TGTGCCAGCAGCCAGGGACTAGCGGGGGCAGATACGCAGTATTTT
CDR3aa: CASSQGLAGADTQYF

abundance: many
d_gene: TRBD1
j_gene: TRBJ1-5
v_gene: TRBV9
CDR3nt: TGTGCCAGCAACCCAGCCCCAGAGGTGGGACAGGGGGCTGGGCAGCCCCAGCATTTT
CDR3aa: CASNPAPEVGQGAGQPQHF

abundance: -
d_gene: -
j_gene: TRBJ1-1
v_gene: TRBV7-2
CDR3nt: TGCGCCAGCAGCTTCCTGGCCACGAACACTGAAGCTTTCTTT
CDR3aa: CASSFLATNTEAFF